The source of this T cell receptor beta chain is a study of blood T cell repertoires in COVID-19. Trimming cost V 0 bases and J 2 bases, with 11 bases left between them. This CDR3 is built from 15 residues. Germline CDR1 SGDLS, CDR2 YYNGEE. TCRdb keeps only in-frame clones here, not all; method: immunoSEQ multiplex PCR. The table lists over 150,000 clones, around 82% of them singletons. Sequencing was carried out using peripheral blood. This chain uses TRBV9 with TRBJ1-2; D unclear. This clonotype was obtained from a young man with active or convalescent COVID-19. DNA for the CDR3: TGTGCCAGCAGCGTAGGCGGGATTTTCAACTATGGCTACACCTTC. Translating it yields CASSVGGIFNYGYTF.